The subject of this entry is one TCR beta chain. This entry belongs to a study of T cells after somatic rescue of genetic block. The repertoire was sequenced with immunoSEQ multiplex PCR; TCRdb's copy has only in-frame clones and lacks some. The profile shows about 67,000 clones, around 92% of them singletons. The V end lost 0 bases, the J end lost 2 bases, and 11 bases lay between the germline ends. Germline V gives CDR1 SGHRS, CDR2 YFSETQ. The CDR3 is 15 amino acids. Sequencing used peripheral blood mononuclear cells (PBMCs). The sequence was obtained from a man between 35 and 55 years old. The genes are TRBV5-1 and TRBJ1-2; D unclear. The CDR3: CASSLDGLINYGYTF. CDR3 DNA sequence: TGCGCCAGCAGCTTGGATGGCCTGATAAACTATGGCTACACCTTC.